These T cell receptor beta chains were read from a single sample in a study of blood T cell repertoires in COVID-19. Sequencing was performed with immunoSEQ multiplex PCR; in TCRdb, only in-frame clones are kept and a portion is missing. The sample consists of over 350,000 clones, about 88% of them appearing once. The sequencing input was PBMCs or T cells enriched from blood (not recorded which). Every receptor here comes from a woman between 18 and 29 years old who had recovered from COVID-19. CDR3s include the opening cysteine and the closing phenylalanine or tryptophan. Fields, in order: D gene, clone size, V gene, J gene, CDR3 protein, CDR3 DNA. A D gene is named only where the DNA matches it firmly. The listing skips clone size in some rows; elsewhere it reads once, few, many or a size class.

d_gene: -
abundance: -
v_gene: TRBV9
j_gene: TRBJ1-5
CDR3aa: CASSVSGSGNQPQHF
CDR3nt: TGTGCCAGCAGCGTATCTGGCAGTGGCAATCAGCCCCAGCATTTT

d_gene: -
abundance: -
v_gene: TRBV9
j_gene: TRBJ2-1
CDR3aa: CASSVGEVGPSSYNEQFF
CDR3nt: TGTGCCAGCAGCGTAGGGGAGGTTGGGCCGAGCTCCTACAATGAGCAGTTCTTC

d_gene: -
abundance: -
v_gene: TRBV30
j_gene: TRBJ1-5
CDR3aa: CAWSGGPEQPQHF
CDR3nt: TGTGCCTGGAGCGGTGGTCCGGAGCAGCCCCAGCATTTT

d_gene: TRBD1
abundance: -
v_gene: TRBV6-1
j_gene: TRBJ1-1
CDR3aa: CASSVGQGGMNTEAFF
CDR3nt: TGTGCCAGCAGTGTCGGACAGGGCGGGATGAACACTGAAGCTTTCTTT

d_gene: TRBD1
abundance: few
v_gene: TRBV25-1
j_gene: TRBJ1-2
CDR3aa: CASSYGQGYGYTF
CDR3nt: TGTGCCAGCAGCTACGGACAGGGCTATGGCTACACCTTC

d_gene: TRBD1
abundance: once
v_gene: TRBV2
j_gene: TRBJ1-2
CDR3aa: CASSTGDRGYTF
CDR3nt: TGTGCCAGCAGTACAGGGGACCGTGGCTACACCTTC

d_gene: TRBD1
abundance: -
v_gene: TRBV27
j_gene: TRBJ1-2
CDR3aa: CASSLRGLDYGYTF
CDR3nt: TGTGCCAGCAGTTTAAGGGGGCTTGACTATGGCTACACCTTC

d_gene: -
abundance: -
v_gene: TRBV15
j_gene: TRBJ2-1
CDR3aa: CATSSRVNEEQFF
CDR3nt: TGTGCCACCAGCTCCCGGGTCAATGAAGAGCAGTTCTTC

d_gene: TRBD1
abundance: -
v_gene: TRBV10-1
j_gene: TRBJ1-6
CDR3aa: CASSRGQVSGSYNSPLHF
CDR3nt: TGCGCCAGCAGCCGAGGACAGGTTTCAGGCTCCTATAATTCACCCCTCCACTTT

d_gene: TRBD1
abundance: once
v_gene: TRBV27
j_gene: TRBJ2-7
CDR3aa: CASRRGTGYEQYF
CDR3nt: TGTGCCAGCCGCCGTGGGACAGGCTACGAGCAGTACTTC

d_gene: TRBD2
abundance: -
v_gene: TRBV7-3
j_gene: TRBJ2-3
CDR3aa: CASSSTSGGVTDTQYF
CDR3nt: TGTGCCAGCAGCTCCACTAGCGGGGGGGTAACAGATACGCAGTATTTT

d_gene: -
abundance: once
v_gene: TRBV7-9
j_gene: TRBJ1-1
CDR3aa: CASSLAPIEAFF
CDR3nt: TGTGCCAGCAGCCTCGCGCCCATTGAAGCTTTCTTT

d_gene: -
abundance: -
v_gene: TRBV2
j_gene: TRBJ1-1
CDR3aa: CASSEDTTIYTEAFF
CDR3nt: TGTGCCAGCAGTGAAGATACAACTATCTACACTGAAGCTTTCTTT

d_gene: TRBD1
abundance: -
v_gene: TRBV30
j_gene: TRBJ1-5
CDR3aa: CAWSVRSGGDQPQHF
CDR3nt: TGTGCCTGGAGTGTTCGGTCAGGGGGCGATCAGCCCCAGCATTTT

d_gene: TRBD2
abundance: -
v_gene: TRBV27
j_gene: TRBJ2-7
CDR3aa: CASSQRGAYEQYF
CDR3nt: TGTGCCAGCAGTCAGCGGGGGGCCTACGAGCAGTACTTC

d_gene: -
abundance: -
v_gene: TRBV7-6
j_gene: TRBJ2-5
CDR3aa: CASSGERASSETQYF
CDR3nt: TGTGCCAGCAGCGGAGAGCGCGCTAGCTCGGAGACCCAGTACTTC